The 17 T cell receptor beta chains below come from one sample, sequenced in a study of T-cell memory formation after mild COVID-19. One entry per CDR3 protein, called by TCRdb with MiXCR from the 5' RACE reads. The data contain 130,000 to 150,000 distinct CDR3 sequences, 6% of them singletons. Sequencing was performed on PBMCs or a T cell subset sorted from them (not recorded which). The receptors originated from an adult woman who had mild COVID-19 (a few samples of this study predate the infection). Cell type and time point are not known.

This clonotype came up many times. This CDR3 is CASSPRATNYGYTF. CDR3 bases: TGTGCCAGCAGCCCTCGAGCGACTAACTATGGCTACACCTTC. The chain joins TRBV7-9 to TRBJ1-2; D is unresolved. The CDR3 has 14 amino acids. Germline V gene data show CDR1 as SEHNR and CDR2 as FQNEAQ (reference sequence). Between the trimmed V and J ends, which lost 5 bases and 0 bases, there was a span of 10 bases.

The V gene is TRBV6-2 or TRBV6-3, the J gene TRBJ2-1; D possibly uses TRBD1 or TRBD2 (5 bases each). CDR3 length: 13 amino acids. With 8 bases removed from V and 4 bases from J, the gap between germline ends came to 12 bases. Germline CDR1 is MNHEY and CDR2 is SVGEGT. In nucleotides, the CDR3 is TGTGCCAGCCATTCGGGGCGATACAATGAGCAGTTCTTC. Encoded protein: CASHSGRYNEQFF.

This clonotype has a handful of counts. CDR3 in amino acids: CASSLAGHPNQPQHF. CDR3 DNA sequence: TGCGCCAGCAGCTTGGCCGGACATCCTAATCAGCCCCAGCATTTT. This chain joins TRBV5-1 and TRBJ1-5; D is perhaps TRBD1 (5 bases). From germline, CDR1 is SGHRS and CDR2 YFSETQ. The CDR3 length is 15 residues. Between the trimmed V and J ends, which lost 0 bases and 4 bases, there was a span of 11 bases. Using reference TRBV5-1 and TRBJ1-5 for the parts outside the CDR3, the full variable domain is KAGVTQTPRYLIKTRGQQVTLSCSPISGHRSVSWYQQTPGQGLQFLFEYFSETQRNKGNFPGRFSGRQFSNSRSEMNVSTLELGDSALYLCASSLAGHPNQPQHFGDGTRLSIL.

The CDR3 region is CASSPLPGATEAFF. The CDR3 DNA reads as TGCGCCAGCAGCCCCCTTCCGGGAGCCACTGAAGCTTTCTTT. The J gene is TRBJ1-1, the V gene TRBV5-1; no clear D. The length of the CDR3 is 14 residues. Germline assignment: CDR1 SGHRS and CDR2 YFSETQ. Trimming removed 4 bases from V and 4 bases from J, with 14 bases in between.

This clonotype was seen more than once but under ten times. This chain connects TRBV7-3 to TRBJ1-1; D gene unclear. Trimming pared 1 base from V and 6 bases from J, leaving 9 bases between. Germline V gene data show CDR1 as SGHTA and CDR2 as FQGTGA. This CDR3 comprises 13 residues. CDR3 protein: CASSLKASPEAFF. The CDR3 DNA is TGTGCCAGCAGCTTAAAGGCAAGTCCTGAAGCTTTCTTT.

The genes are TRBV29-1 and TRBJ2-2; D possibly uses TRBD1 or TRBD2 (5 bases each). Germline V CDR1 and CDR2: SQVTM, ANQGSEA. This CDR3 is 15 amino acids long. The V end was cut by 4 bases, the J end by 0 bases, with 12 bases between. The CDR3 bases are TGCAGCGTTGTGAGGGGCCCTACGAACACCGGGGAGCTGTTTTTT. Translated, it gives CSVVRGPTNTGELFF.

Many counts were recorded for this clonotype. The chain uses TRBV7-9 and TRBJ2-3; a weak D match, TRBD2 (6 bases). This CDR3 is 13 amino acids long. Germline CDR1 and CDR2: SEHNR and FQNEAQ (reference sequence). V was trimmed by 11 bases and J by 8 bases, leaving 20 bases between them. The chain's CDR3 is CAAHRGPRGTQYF. The CDR3 nucleotides are TGTGCCGCCCATAGAGGCCCGCGGGGTACGCAGTATTTT.

Ten or more counts support this clonotype. The chain joins TRBV5-1 to TRBJ2-1; the match to TRBD2 covers 10 bases. The V and J ends lost 3 bases and 8 bases, in that order; junction bases with no gene match: 11. Germline CDR1 SGHRS, CDR2 YFSETQ. The CDR3 is made up of 16 amino acids. CDR3 nucleotide sequence: TGCGCCAGCAGCTGGGGCCGAGCGGGAGGGAACGATGAGCAGTTCTTC. It translates to CASSWGRAGGNDEQFF.

This clonotype was seen ten or more times. The chain is built from TRBV5-1 and TRBJ2-2; unclear D gene. Germline CDR1 and CDR2: SGHRS and YFSETQ. This CDR3 comprises 14 residues. V lost 3 bases and J 1 base, leaving 7 bases between the germline ends. CDR3 sequence reads: CASSSQENTGELFF. The CDR3, as DNA: TGCGCCAGCAGCTCTCAGGAGAACACCGGGGAGCTGTTTTTT. The complete variable domain, with remaining parts taken from reference TRBV5-1 and TRBJ2-2, reads KAGVTQTPRYLIKTRGQQVTLSCSPISGHRSVSWYQQTPGQGLQFLFEYFSETQRNKGNFPGRFSGRQFSNSRSEMNVSTLELGDSALYLCASSSQENTGELFFGEGSRLTVL.

There are many counts of this clonotype. The V gene is TRBV20-1, the J gene TRBJ1-5, with a tentative D call TRBD1 (5 bases). V gave up 3 bases and J gave up 2 bases, with 8 bases separating them. Germline V gene lookup returns CDR1 DFQATT and CDR2 SNEGSKA (reference sequence). CDR3 size: 13 residues. The CDR3 bases are TGCAGTGCTAGCCAGGGTGGCAATCAGCCCCAGCATTTT. Its protein is CSASQGGNQPQHF.

The table lists this clonotype with a few counts. The chain carries TRBV12-3 or TRBV12-4 and TRBJ1-3; TRBD1 agrees at 8 bases. Germline trimming cut 4 bases from V and 4 bases from J; bases unmatched to any gene: 9. The CDR3 contains 16 residues. The CDR3 DNA reads as TGTGCCAGCAGTTCCTCAGGGGGCGCGGGGGGAAACACCATATATTTT. This encodes CASSSSGGAGGNTIYF.

This clonotype was detected many times. The chain recombines TRBV12-3 or TRBV12-4 with TRBJ2-3; the D gene is possibly TRBD2 (7 bases). The CDR3 sequence is 16 residues long. V was pared by 5 bases and J by 12 bases, with 27 bases between. The CDR3 sequence is CASSPRGAGAVWVQYF. CDR3 in DNA: TGTGCCAGCAGTCCCCGGGGGGCCGGCGCGGTGTGGGTACAGTATTTT.

J is TRBJ1-6 and V is TRBV11-2; the D is unclear. The CDR3 loop spans 13 amino acids. Trimming stripped 5 bases from V and 8 bases from J, with 10 bases between. The V gene's germline CDR1 is SGHAT and CDR2 FQNNGV. In DNA, the CDR3 is TGTGCCAGCAGCCATGACCCTTATTCACCCCTCCACTTT. It codes for CASSHDPYSPLHF.

This clonotype was seen at least ten times. The chain employs TRBV2 and TRBJ1-1; D call uncertain. This CDR3 spans 14 amino acids. The V gene's germline CDR1 is SNHLY and CDR2 FYNNEI. Between the trimmed V and J ends, which lost 6 bases and 0 bases, there was a span of 11 bases. The CDR3: CASRAGRMNTEAFF. As DNA, the CDR3 is TGTGCCAGCAGAGCGGGCAGGATGAACACTGAAGCTTTCTTT.

This clonotype was seen only a few times. This chain uses TRBV5-1 with TRBJ2-3, with 7 bases aligning to TRBD1. Germline V CDR1 and CDR2: SGHRS, YFSETQ. After removal of 4 bases from V and 1 base from J, the junction contained 9 bases not matched to a gene. CDR3 size: 16 residues. CDR3 nucleotide sequence: TGCGCCAGCAGCACAGGACAGGTGGGAGGCACAGATACGCAGTATTTT. This translates into CASSTGQVGGTDTQYF. The whole variable domain, filled in from reference TRBV5-1 and TRBJ2-3, reads KAGVTQTPRYLIKTRGQQVTLSCSPISGHRSVSWYQQTPGQGLQFLFEYFSETQRNKGNFPGRFSGRQFSNSRSEMNVSTLELGDSALYLCASSTGQVGGTDTQYFGPGTRLTVL.

This clonotype was counted ten times or more. The chain combines TRBV24-1 with TRBJ2-1; perhaps D is TRBD1 or TRBD2 (5 bases each). Germline V gene data show CDR1 as KGHDR and CDR2 as SFDVKD. The CDR3 spans 12 residues. V dropped 3 bases and J dropped 6 bases, with 5 bases sitting between them. The CDR3 bases are TGTGCCACCAGTGATGGGGGCAATGAGCAGTTCTTC. This gives the protein CATSDGGNEQFF.

This clonotype came up a few times. The rearrangement links TRBV10-3 to TRBJ2-1, with 15 bases matching TRBD2. In germline, CDR1 is ENHRY, CDR2 SYGVKD. The CDR3 has 17 amino acids. V was pared by 6 bases and J by 1 base, with 4 bases of the junction left unmatched. The CDR3 DNA follows: TGTGCCATCAGAGGGGGACTAGCGGGAGGATCCTACAATGAGCAGTTCTTC. Protein product: CAIRGGLAGGSYNEQFF.